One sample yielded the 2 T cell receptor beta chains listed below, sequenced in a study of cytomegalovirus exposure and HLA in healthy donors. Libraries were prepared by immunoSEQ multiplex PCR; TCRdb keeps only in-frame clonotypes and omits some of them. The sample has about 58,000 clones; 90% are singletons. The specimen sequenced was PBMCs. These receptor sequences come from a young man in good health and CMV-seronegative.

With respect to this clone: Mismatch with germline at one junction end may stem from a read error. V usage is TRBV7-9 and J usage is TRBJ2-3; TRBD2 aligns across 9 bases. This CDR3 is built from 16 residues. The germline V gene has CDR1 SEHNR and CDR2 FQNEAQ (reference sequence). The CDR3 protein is CASTLTLAGEGDTQYF. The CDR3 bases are TGTGCCAGCACCTTAACTTTAGCGGGAGAGGGAGATACGCAGTATTTT. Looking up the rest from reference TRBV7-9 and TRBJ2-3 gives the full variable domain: DTGVSQNPRHKITKRGQNVTFRCDPISEHNRLYWYRQTLGQGPEFLTYFQNEAQLEKSRLLSDRFSAERPKGSFSTLEIQRTEQGDSAMYLCASTLTLAGEGDTQYFGPGTRLTVL.

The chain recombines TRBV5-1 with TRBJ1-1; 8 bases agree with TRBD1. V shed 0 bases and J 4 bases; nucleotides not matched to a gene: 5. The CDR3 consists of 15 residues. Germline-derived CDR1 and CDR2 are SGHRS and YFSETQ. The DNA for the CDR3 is TGCGCCAGCAGCTTGGGTGACAGGGGCGGCACTGAAGCTTTCTTT. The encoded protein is CASSLGDRGGTEAFF.